Given below is one T cell receptor (beta chain) in context. The antigen it recognizes is unknown. No base-level quality is on record; no much larger clone is a single base apart. Each collaborating institution followed its own protocols to collect whole blood in K2EDTA tubes. For TCRbeta analysis, collaborator samples were shipped as frozen whole blood, as isolated PBMCs, or as DNA extracted from either sample type. This record comes from a study of blood T cell repertoires in COVID-19 (TCRdb year 2020). About the full investigation: Samples covering the acute and convalescent phases of COVID-19 were provided by collaborators in the United States, Italy and Spain. Samples came from the ongoing ImmuneRACE study (first 160 participants) plus 1,254 subjects from 6 global collaborators. Deeply sampled blood TCRbeta repertoires from subjects exposed to, actively infected with, or recovered from COVID-19 were included in the dataset. Nearly every sample came with metadata listing a de-identified subject ID, COVID-19 status, age in years and sex. The material from the prospective study consisted of cDNA or gDNA derived from T cells, B-cell-depleted T cells, or PBMCs. The repertoires were made available in a free public database intended to serve as a resource for research on the immune response to SARS-CoV-2. Where available, HLA class I and class II types were obtained from metadata supplied by the sample provider rather than from assay-based typing.

TCRbeta CDR3 regions were amplified from genomic DNA using the immunoSEQ Assay, a bias-controlled multiplex PCR. The authors' pipeline ran thus. Within the assay, amplification of reference gene primers was used to estimate how many nucleated cells each sample contained. Sequence reads were collapsed and filtered to measure the absolute abundance of every unique TCRbeta CDR3 rearrangement. For each sample, productive Simpson clonality was calculated as the square root of Simpson's diversity index across productive rearrangements. TCRdb mirrors the immuneACCESS table, restricted to in-frame sequences. Some clones are absent from its copies; in checked studies, under half trace to an unresolved V gene, and the reason for the others is unknown. That table gives V, J and clone size, and the DNA gave D and trimming. This sample is represented by about 240,000 clones; around 84% of them were singletons. The ten largest clones represent approximately 6.8% of the sample.

The germline V gene (reference sequence) yields LGHDT for CDR1 and YNNKEL for CDR2. V lost 2 bases and J lost 4 bases; the stretch between them is 6 bases long. Counted from cysteine to phenylalanine, this CDR3 has 13 amino acids. This entry keeps only the CDR3 DNA: 39 bases, framed from base 1. Findings and caveats that apply to the study as a whole: How much clinical and demographic metadata was included differed by source and by participant, and the metadata was provided uncurated.

The sample consisted of peripheral blood. The chain links TRBV3-1 (or the pseudogene TRBV3-2) with TRBJ1-3, with no D gene named confidently. The source of this sequence is a woman in her 70s with active or convalescent COVID-19. The CDR3 loop reads CASSQSRGNTIYF. The DNA sequence follows: TGTGCCAGCAGCCAATCGAGAGGAAACACCATATATTTT.